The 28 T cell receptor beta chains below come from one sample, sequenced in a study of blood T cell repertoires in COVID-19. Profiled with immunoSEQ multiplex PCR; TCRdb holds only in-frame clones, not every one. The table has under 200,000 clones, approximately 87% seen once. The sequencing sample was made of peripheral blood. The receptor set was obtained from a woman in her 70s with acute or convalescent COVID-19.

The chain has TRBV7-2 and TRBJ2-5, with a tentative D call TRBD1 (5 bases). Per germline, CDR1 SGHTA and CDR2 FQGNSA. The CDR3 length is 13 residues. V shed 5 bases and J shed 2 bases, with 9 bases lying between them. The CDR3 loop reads CASSPHRQETQYF. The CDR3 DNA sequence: TGTGCCAGCAGCCCCCACAGGCAAGAGACCCAGTACTTC.

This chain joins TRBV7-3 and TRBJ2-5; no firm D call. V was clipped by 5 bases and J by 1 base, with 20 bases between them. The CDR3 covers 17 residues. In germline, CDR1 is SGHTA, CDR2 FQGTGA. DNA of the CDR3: TGTGCCAGCAGCCTTGGGCTTCGGCCAACCCCCCAAGAGACCCAGTACTTC. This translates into CASSLGLRPTPQETQYF.

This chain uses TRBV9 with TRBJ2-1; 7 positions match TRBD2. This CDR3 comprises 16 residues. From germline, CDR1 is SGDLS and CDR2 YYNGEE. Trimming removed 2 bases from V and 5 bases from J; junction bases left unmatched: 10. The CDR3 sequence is CASSVLPWRENNEQFF. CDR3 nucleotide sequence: TGTGCCAGCAGCGTGCTTCCCTGGCGGGAGAACAATGAGCAGTTCTTC.

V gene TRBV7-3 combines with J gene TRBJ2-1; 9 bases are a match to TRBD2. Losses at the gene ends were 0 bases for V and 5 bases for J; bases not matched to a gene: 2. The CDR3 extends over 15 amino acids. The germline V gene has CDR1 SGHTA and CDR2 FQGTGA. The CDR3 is CASSLTSGRDNEQFF. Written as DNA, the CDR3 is TGTGCCAGCAGCTTAACTAGCGGGAGAGACAATGAGCAGTTCTTC.

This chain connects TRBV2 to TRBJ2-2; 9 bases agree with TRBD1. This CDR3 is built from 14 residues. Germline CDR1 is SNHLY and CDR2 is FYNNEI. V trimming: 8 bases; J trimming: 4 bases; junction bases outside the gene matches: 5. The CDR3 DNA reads TGTGCCAGCCTCCGGGACAGGGTCACCGGGGAGCTGTTTTTT. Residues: CASLRDRVTGELFF.

CDR3 in DNA: TGTGCCACCAGCAGAGATACCCGGGTAGACGAGCAGTACTTC. It specifies CATSRDTRVDEQYF. The chain is built from TRBV15 and TRBJ2-7; D gene ambiguous. V was pared by 0 bases and J by 5 bases, with 11 bases between. The V gene's germline CDR1 is LNHNV and CDR2 YYDKDF (reference sequence). The CDR3 extends over 14 amino acids.

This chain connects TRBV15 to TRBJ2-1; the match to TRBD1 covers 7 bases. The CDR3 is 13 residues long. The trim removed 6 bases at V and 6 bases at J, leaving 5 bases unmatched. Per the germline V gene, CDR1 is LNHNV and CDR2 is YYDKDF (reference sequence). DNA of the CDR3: TGTGCCACCAGTCAAGACAGGGCCAATGAGCAGTTCTTC. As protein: CATSQDRANEQFF.

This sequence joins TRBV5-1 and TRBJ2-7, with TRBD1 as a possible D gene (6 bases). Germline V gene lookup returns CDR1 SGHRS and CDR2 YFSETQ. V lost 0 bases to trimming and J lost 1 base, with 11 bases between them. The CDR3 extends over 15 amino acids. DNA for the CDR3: TGCGCCAGCAGCTTGGGGGACATCATTTCCTACGAGCAGTACTTC. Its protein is CASSLGDIISYEQYF.

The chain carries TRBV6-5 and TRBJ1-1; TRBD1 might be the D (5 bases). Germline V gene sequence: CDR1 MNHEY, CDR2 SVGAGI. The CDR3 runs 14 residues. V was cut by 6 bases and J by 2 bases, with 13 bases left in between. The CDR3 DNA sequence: TGTGCCAGCAGGCTCAGGGAGGGCAACACTGAAGCTTTCTTT. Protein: CASRLREGNTEAFF.

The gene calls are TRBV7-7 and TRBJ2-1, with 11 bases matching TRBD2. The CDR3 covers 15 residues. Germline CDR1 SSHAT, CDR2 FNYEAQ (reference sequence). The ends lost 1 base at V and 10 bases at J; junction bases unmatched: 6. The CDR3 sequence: CASSLVAGGSGEQFF. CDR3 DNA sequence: TGTGCCAGCAGCTTAGTAGCGGGGGGGTCCGGGGAGCAGTTCTTC. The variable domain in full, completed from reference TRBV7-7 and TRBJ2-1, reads GAGVSQSPRYKVTKRGQDVTLRCDPISSHATLYWYQQALGQGPEFLTYFNYEAQPDKSGLPSDRFSAERPEGSISTLTIQRTEQRDSAMYRCASSLVAGGSGEQFFGPGTRLTVL.

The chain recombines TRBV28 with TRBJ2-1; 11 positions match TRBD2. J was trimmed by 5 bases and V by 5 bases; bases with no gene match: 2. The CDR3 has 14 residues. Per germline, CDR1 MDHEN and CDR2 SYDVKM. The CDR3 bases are TGTGCCAGCAGTCCACTAGCGGGAGACAATGAGCAGTTCTTC. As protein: CASSPLAGDNEQFF. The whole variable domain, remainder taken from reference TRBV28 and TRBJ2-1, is DVKVTQSSRYLVKRTGEKVFLECVQDMDHENMFWYRQDPGLGLRLIYFSYDVKMKEKGDIPEGYSVSREKKERFSLILESASTNQTSMYLCASSPLAGDNEQFFGPGTRLTVL.

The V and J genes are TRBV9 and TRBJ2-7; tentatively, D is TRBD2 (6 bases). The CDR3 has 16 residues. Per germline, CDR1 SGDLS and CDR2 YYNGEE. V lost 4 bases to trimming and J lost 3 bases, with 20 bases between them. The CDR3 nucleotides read TGTGCCAGCAGCCCCGGGGGACGGGAGCGCCTCTACGAGCAGTACTTC. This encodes CASSPGGRERLYEQYF.

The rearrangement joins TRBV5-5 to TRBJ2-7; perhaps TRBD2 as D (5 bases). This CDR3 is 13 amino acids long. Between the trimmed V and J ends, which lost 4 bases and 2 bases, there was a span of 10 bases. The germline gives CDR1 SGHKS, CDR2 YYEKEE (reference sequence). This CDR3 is CASSRGQPYEQYF. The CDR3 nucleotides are TGTGCCAGCAGCAGAGGGCAACCCTACGAGCAGTACTTC.

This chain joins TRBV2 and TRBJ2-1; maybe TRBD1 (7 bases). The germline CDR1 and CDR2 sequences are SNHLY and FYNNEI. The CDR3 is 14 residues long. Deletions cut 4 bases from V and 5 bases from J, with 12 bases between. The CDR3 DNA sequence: TGTGCCAGCAGTGGGCAGGGGGGCAACAATGAGCAGTTCTTC. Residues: CASSGQGGNNEQFF.

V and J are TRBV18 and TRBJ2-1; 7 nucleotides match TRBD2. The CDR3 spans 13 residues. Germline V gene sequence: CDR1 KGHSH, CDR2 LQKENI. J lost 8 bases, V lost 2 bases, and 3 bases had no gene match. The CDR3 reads CASSPGGSDEQFF. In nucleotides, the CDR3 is TGTGCCAGCTCACCAGGCGGGAGCGATGAGCAGTTCTTC.

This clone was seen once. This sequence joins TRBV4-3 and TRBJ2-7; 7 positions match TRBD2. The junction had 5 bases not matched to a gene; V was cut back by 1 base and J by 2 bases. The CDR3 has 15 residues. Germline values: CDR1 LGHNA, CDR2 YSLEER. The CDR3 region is CASSQGSGGTYEQYF. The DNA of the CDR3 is TGCGCCAGCAGCCAAGGCTCGGGAGGCACCTACGAGCAGTACTTC.

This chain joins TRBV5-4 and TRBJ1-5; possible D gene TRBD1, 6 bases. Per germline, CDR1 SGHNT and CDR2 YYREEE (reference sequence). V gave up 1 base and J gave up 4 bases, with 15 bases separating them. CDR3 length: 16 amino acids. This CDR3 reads CASSLYGGGANQPQHF. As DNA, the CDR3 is TGTGCCAGCAGCTTGTACGGTGGGGGGGCTAATCAGCCCCAGCATTTT.

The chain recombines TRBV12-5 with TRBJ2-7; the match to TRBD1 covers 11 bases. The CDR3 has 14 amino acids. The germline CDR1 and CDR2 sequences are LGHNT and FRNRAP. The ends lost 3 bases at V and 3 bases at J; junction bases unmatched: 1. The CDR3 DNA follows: TGTGCTAGTGGTTTTGGGACAGGGGGCTACGAGCAGTACTTC. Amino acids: CASGFGTGGYEQYF.

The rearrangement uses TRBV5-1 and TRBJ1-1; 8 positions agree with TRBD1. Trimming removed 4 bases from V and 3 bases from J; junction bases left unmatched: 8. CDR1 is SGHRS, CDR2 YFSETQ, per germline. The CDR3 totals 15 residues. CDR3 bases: TGCGCCAGCAGCGCCTCAGGGGGCGGGTACACTGAAGCTTTCTTT. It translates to CASSASGGGYTEAFF.

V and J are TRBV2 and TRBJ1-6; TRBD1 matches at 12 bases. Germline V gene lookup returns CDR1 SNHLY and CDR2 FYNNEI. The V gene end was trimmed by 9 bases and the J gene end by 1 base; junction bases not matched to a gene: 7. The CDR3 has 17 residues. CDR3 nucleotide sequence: TGTGCCAGTGAAGGGACAGGGGGCTCTTCCTATAATTCACCCCTCCACTTT. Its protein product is CASEGTGGSSYNSPLHF.

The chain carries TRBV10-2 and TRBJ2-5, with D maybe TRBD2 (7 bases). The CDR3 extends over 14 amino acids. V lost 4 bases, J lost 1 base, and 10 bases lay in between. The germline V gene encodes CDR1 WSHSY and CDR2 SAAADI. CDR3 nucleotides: TGCGCCAGCAGTGGCGCGGGGGCCCAAGAGACCCAGTACTTC. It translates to CASSGAGAQETQYF.

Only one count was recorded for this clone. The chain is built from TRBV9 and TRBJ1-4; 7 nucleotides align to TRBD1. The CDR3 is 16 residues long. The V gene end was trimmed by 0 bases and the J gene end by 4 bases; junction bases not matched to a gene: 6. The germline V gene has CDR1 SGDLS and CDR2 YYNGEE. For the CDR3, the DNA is TGTGCCAGCAGCGTAGGAATAGGGACAGTTAATGAAAAACTGTTTTTT. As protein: CASSVGIGTVNEKLFF.

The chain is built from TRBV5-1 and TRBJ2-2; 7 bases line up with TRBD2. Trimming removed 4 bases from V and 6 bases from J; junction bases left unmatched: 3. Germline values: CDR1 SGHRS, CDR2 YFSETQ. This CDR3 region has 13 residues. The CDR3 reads CASSKREPGELFF. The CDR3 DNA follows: TGCGCCAGCAGCAAGCGGGAACCCGGGGAGCTGTTTTTT.

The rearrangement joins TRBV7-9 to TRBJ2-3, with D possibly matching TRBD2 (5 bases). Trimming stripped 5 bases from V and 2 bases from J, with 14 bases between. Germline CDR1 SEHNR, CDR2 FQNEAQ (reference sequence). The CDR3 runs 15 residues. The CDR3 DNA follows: TGTGCCAGCAGCCCCCCCGGAGGACTCACAGATACGCAGTATTTT. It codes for CASSPPGGLTDTQYF.

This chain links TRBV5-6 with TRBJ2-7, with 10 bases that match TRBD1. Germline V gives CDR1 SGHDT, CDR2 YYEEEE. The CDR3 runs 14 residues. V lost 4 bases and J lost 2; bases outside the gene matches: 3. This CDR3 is CASSLTGGTYEQYF. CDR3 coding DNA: TGTGCCAGCAGCCTGACAGGGGGCACCTACGAGCAGTACTTC.

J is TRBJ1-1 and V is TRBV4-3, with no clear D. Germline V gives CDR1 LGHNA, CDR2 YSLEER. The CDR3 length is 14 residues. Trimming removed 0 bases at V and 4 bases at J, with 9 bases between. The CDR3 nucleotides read TGCGCCAGCAGCCAAGATGGCGGGATCACTGAAGCTTTCTTT. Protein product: CASSQDGGITEAFF.

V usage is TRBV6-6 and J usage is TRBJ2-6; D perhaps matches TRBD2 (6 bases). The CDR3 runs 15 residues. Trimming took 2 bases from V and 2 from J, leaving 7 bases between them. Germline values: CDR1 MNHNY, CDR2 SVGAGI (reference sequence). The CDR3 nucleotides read TGTGCCAGCAGTTACGGGGGGACTGGGGCCAACGTCCTGACTTTC. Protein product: CASSYGGTGANVLTF.

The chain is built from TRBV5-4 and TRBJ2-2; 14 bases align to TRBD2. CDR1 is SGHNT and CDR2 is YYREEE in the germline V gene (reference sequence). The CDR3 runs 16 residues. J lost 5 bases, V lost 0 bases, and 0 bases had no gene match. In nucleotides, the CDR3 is TGTGCCAGCAGCTTGGGGACTAGCGGGAGGACCGGGGAGCTGTTTTTT. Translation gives CASSLGTSGRTGELFF. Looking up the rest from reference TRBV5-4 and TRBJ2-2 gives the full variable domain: ETGVTQSPTHLIKTRGQQVTLRCSSQSGHNTVSWYQQALGQGPQFIFQYYREEENGRGNFPPRFSGLQFPNYSSELNVNALELDDSALYLCASSLGTSGRTGELFFGEGSRLTVL.